The source of this T cell receptor (beta chain) is a study of CD8 T cells in Susac syndrome. The germline V and J ends were trimmed by 2 bases and 5 bases, with 6 bases remaining between them. CDR1 and CDR2 (germline): GTSNPN, SVGIG (reference sequence). This CDR3 has 12 residues. From blood CD8+ and CD4+ T cells, TCR beta sequences were generated. With random hexamers, reverse transcription was performed on roughly 0.45 to 1 ug of RNA. Across 54 Vbeta and 13 Jbeta, TCR beta CDR3 was amplified with immunoSEQ multiplex PCR. TCRdb re-derived calls from the immunoSEQ multiplex PCR reads in MiXCR, one entry per CDR3 protein. The sample consists of hundreds of thousands of distinct CDR3 sequences, roughly 94% of them appearing once.

Sequenced sample: CD4+ T cells from PBMCs. This TCR came from a human donor with multiple sclerosis. This chain joins TRBV30 and TRBJ2-2; D unresolved. The CDR3 DNA reads as TGTGCCTGGAGTAAGGGAACCGGGGAGCTGTTTTTT. Encoded protein: CAWSKGTGELFF.